One sample yielded the 6 T cell receptor beta chains listed below, sequenced in a study of cytomegalovirus exposure and HLA in healthy donors. The PCR ran on 60 Vbeta and 13 Jbeta primers. Profiling relied on immunoSEQ multiplex PCR, and the TCRdb table lists in-frame clones only, not all of them. Seen here are 130,000 to 150,000 clones, over 80% observed once, and the top ten hold 2.5% to 3%. Sequencing used PBMCs. Receptors were obtained from a woman aged 30 to 39 in good health and CMV-seronegative.

V is TRBV2 and J is TRBJ2-3; weak D call: TRBD2 (6 bases). Germline V gene data show CDR1 as SNHLY and CDR2 as FYNNEI. The CDR3 loop spans 13 amino acids. The ends were cut back, 4 bases at V and 1 base at J, with 6 bases in the middle. CDR3 region: CASSGEGTDTQYF. CDR3 in DNA: TGTGCCAGCAGTGGGGAGGGCACAGATACGCAGTATTTT.

As regards this clone: Sequence at one end of the junction differs from germline and may be a read error. The chain combines TRBV10-2 with TRBJ2-2; 8 bases fit TRBD2. CDR3 size: 18 residues. Germline V lookup: CDR1 WSHSY, CDR2 SAAADI. The CDR3 loop reads CASSESIKSGLEHRGAVF. The DNA for the CDR3 is TGCGCCAGCAGTGAGTCGATAAAGTCGGGACTAGAGCACCGGGGAGCTGTTTTT.

The chain combines TRBV6-5 with TRBJ1-2, with D unclear. Trimming cost V 5 bases and J 2 bases, with 9 bases left between them. The CDR3 has 13 residues. The germline CDR1 and CDR2 sequences are MNHEY and SVGAGI. This CDR3 reads CASSPGLNYGYTF. CDR3 DNA sequence: TGTGCCAGCAGTCCCGGGTTGAACTATGGCTACACCTTC.

This rearrangement joins TRBV6-5 to TRBJ1-4; 10 positions match TRBD1. Trimming removed 0 bases from V and 8 bases from J; junction bases left unmatched: 3. The CDR3 consists of 15 residues. Germline loops: CDR1 MNHEY, CDR2 SVGAGI. The CDR3 here is CASSYSGDRGEKLFF. The CDR3 DNA sequence: TGTGCCAGCAGTTACTCGGGGGACAGGGGAGAAAAACTGTTTTTT.

This clone occurred a few times. The chain carries TRBV30 and TRBJ1-4; a weak D match, TRBD1 (6 bases). V was shortened by 2 bases and J by 11 bases, with 9 bases between the two germline ends. Per germline, CDR1 GTSNPN and CDR2 SVGIG (reference sequence). The CDR3 consists of 11 residues. Here the CDR3 reads CAWSRTGKLFF. In nucleotides, the CDR3 is TGTGCCTGGAGTCGTACAGGGAAACTGTTTTTT. The full variable domain, in which reference TRBV30 and TRBJ1-4 provide the parts outside the CDR3, is SQTIHQWPATLVQPVGSPLSLECTVEGTSNPNLYWYRQAAGRGLQLLFYSVGIGQISSEVPQNLSASRPQDRQFILSSKKLLLSDSGFYLCAWSRTGKLFFGSGTQLSVL.

The rearrangement uses TRBV28 and TRBJ2-2; the match to TRBD1 covers 10 bases. Germline CDR1 reads MDHEN; CDR2 reads SYDVKM. The CDR3 sequence is 15 residues long. With V trimmed by 4 bases and J by 7 bases, 6 bases remained unmatched. The CDR3 region is CASSSGQGDHGELFF. The CDR3, as DNA: TGTGCCAGCAGTTCCGGACAGGGGGATCACGGGGAGCTGTTTTTT.